Given below is one T cell receptor (beta chain) in context. This sample is part of a study of cytomegalovirus exposure and HLA in healthy donors. 60 Vbeta and 13 Jbeta primers were used in PCR. TCRdb's table, derived via immunoSEQ multiplex PCR, lists solely in-frame clones and lacks some. The table includes roughly 110,000 clones, 76% detected once. The CDR3 length is 17 residues. Germline lookup yields CDR1 SGDLS and CDR2 YYNGEE. Trimming removed 3 bases at V and 4 bases at J, with 23 bases between. This chain joins TRBV9 and TRBJ2-7, with D possibly matching TRBD1 (6 bases). Sequencing was done on a sample of PBMCs. This TCR was sampled from a young man in good health and CMV-seronegative. The CDR3 sequence is CASSGDPKGDGKYEQYF. Here the CDR3 DNA reads TGTGCCAGCAGCGGAGACCCCAAGGGGGACGGCAAGTACGAGCAGTACTTC.